This T cell receptor (beta chain) was sequenced in a study of blood T cell repertoires in COVID-19. The wider study: Specimens from acute and convalescent COVID-19 originated in the United States, Italy and Spain. Sample material is recorded as cDNA or gDNA derived from T cells, B-cell-depleted T cells, or PBMCs.

This clone was seen a handful of times. Source study methods: Reference gene primer amplification in the assay estimated nucleated cell counts. Assay used: immunoSEQ multiplex PCR; TCRdb lists only in-frame clones, some missing. The DNA was the basis for D and trimming; V, J and clone size are from that table. Here the sample spans some 210,000 clones, almost 85% being singletons. Germline V lookup: CDR1 SNHLY, CDR2 FYNNEI. The CDR3 loop spans 16 amino acids. V lost 2 bases, J lost 8 bases, and 9 bases stayed unmatched. The sequence derives from a woman aged 45-60 years with active or convalescent COVID-19. This rearrangement joins TRBV2 to TRBJ2-1, with 10 bases that match TRBD1. The specimen sequenced was peripheral blood. The CDR3 spells CASSELPGQGKDEQFF. The DNA of the CDR3 is TGTGCCAGCAGTGAATTACCGGGACAGGGGAAAGATGAGCAGTTCTTC.